The sequence of this TCR beta chain was determined in a study of regulatory T cells in long-lasting Graves disease. Only a few counts were recorded for this clonotype. Combining iRepertoire HTBI primers with Arm-PCR of CDR3 regions, the authors built TCR beta libraries. TCRdb called the multiplex PCR reads again in MiXCR, with one record for every CDR3 protein. The data hold roughly 300,000 distinct CDR3 sequences, with about 19% observed a single time. V dropped 1 base and J dropped 1; count of bases not matched to a gene: 2. From germline, CDR1 is SGHTA and CDR2 FQGNSA. The CDR3 sequence is 17 residues long. Time point reported: persistent/refractory GD, antithyroid drugs over 5 years with positive TRAb. The authors made the TCR library using RNA they extracted from PBMCs. An endocrinology department in Xi'an, China, recruited the patients.

This receptor was identified in a female donor with Graves disease. The sample consisted of peripheral blood mononuclear cells (PBMCs), taken when the disease was refractory, from a patient treated with antithyroid drugs. V is TRBV7-2 and J is TRBJ2-2; 11 bases map to TRBD2. The CDR3 reads CASSLVGLAGNTGELFF. In DNA form, the CDR3 reads TGTGCCAGCAGCTTAGTTGGACTAGCGGGGAACACCGGGGAGCTGTTTTTT.